Given below is one TCR beta chain in context. Its antigen is still unknown. The junction departs from germline at one end; a sequencing error may be responsible. This entry comes from a study of regulatory T cells in long-lasting Graves disease. Overall study findings and caveats: Persistent disease was characterized by preferential usage of TRBV28, TRBJ1-2 and TRBJ2-5.

Time point indicated: newly diagnosed GD, antithyroid drugs for less than 3 months. Extracted RNA from PBMCs served as the source of the TCR library. The CDR3 is made up of 14 amino acids. CDR1 is WSHSY and CDR2 is SAAADI in the germline V gene. Construction of the TCR beta libraries employed iRepertoire HTBI primers in conjunction with Arm-PCR of CDR3 regions. Under the authors' procedure: Identification across samples found some 60 TRBV and fewer than 15 TRBJ segments. MiXCR, run by TCRdb on the multiplex PCR reads, gives a single entry per CDR3 protein. TCRdb's processing, not the authors' own work, is the source of the V and J calls. The sample shows hundreds of thousands of distinct CDR3 sequences, approximately 15% of them seen only once. These data were also reused for a study on T cells in Graves' hyperthyroidism and ophthalmopathy. That paper adds: Clinical symptoms, serum thyroxine and TRAb, thyroid ultrasound and orbital computed tomography together formed the diagnostic basis.

This rearrangement joins TRBV10-2 to TRBJ2-1; 7 bases agree with TRBD2. Judging by the DNA end, TRBJ2-5 fits better; the J call may be wrong. The specimen comprised peripheral blood mononuclear cells (PBMCs), sampled at new diagnosis, from a patient treated with antithyroid drugs. This sequence originates from a woman between 25 and 40 years old with Graves disease. CDR3 residues: CAGRPEGRGETQYF. CDR3 nucleotides: TGCGCCGGCAGGCCGGAAGGGAGGGGAGAGACCCAGTACTTC.